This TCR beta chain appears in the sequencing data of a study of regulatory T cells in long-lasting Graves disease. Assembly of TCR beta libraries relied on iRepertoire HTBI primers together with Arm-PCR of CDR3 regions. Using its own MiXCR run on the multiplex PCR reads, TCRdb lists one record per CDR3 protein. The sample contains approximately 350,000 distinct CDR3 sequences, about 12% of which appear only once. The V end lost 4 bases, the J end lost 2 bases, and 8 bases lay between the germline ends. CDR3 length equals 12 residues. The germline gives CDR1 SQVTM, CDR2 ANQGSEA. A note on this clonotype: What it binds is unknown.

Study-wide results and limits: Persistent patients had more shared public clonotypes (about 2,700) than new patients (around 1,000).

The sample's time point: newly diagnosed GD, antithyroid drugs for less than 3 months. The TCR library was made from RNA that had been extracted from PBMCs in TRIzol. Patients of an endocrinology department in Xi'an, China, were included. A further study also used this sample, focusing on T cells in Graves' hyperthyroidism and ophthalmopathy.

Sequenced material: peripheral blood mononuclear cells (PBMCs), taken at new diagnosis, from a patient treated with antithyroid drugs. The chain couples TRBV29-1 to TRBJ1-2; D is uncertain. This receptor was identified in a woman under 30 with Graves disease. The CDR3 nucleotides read TGCAGCGTTGTAAGGGTAAACTATGGCTACACCTTC. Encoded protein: CSVVRVNYGYTF.